A selection of T cell receptor beta chains follows, all from one sample in a study of cytomegalovirus exposure and HLA in healthy donors. Sequencing used immunoSEQ multiplex PCR; TCRdb keeps in-frame clones, though not all of them. The profile shows 150,000 or so clones, about 80% of them singletons. The sequenced sample consisted of PBMCs. Receptor source: a male donor in good health and CMV-seronegative. Both conserved end residues are part of each CDR3. The order of the fields is CDR3 DNA, CDR3 protein, V gene, D gene, J gene, clone size. The D gene is left open where the match is weak. Clone sizes are given selectively: once, few, many, or a class where the clone is expanded.

CDR3 DNA: TGTGCCAGCAACATGGAGGTAGATACGCAGTATTTT
CDR3 protein: CASNMEVDTQYF
V gene: TRBV5-5
D gene: .
J gene: TRBJ2-3
clone size: .

CDR3 DNA: TGTGCCAGCAGCTTAGAATGGGAGATCCCGGATGGGGCTTTCTTT
CDR3 protein: CASSLEWEIPDGAFF
V gene: TRBV7-2
D gene: .
J gene: TRBJ1-1
clone size: .

CDR3 DNA: TGTGCCAGCAGTTTAAGAGACACGAACACTGAAGCTTTCTTT
CDR3 protein: CASSLRDTNTEAFF
V gene: TRBV27
D gene: .
J gene: TRBJ1-1
clone size: .

CDR3 DNA: TGTGCCAGCAGCTTAATCCGGACTAGCAATGAGCAGTTCTTC
CDR3 protein: CASSLIRTSNEQFF
V gene: TRBV7-2
D gene: TRBD2
J gene: TRBJ2-1
clone size: few

CDR3 DNA: TGTGCCATCAGTAGTGTAACAGGGAGCACTGAAGCTTTCTTT
CDR3 protein: CAISSVTGSTEAFF
V gene: TRBV10-3
D gene: .
J gene: TRBJ1-1
clone size: .

CDR3 DNA: TGTGCCAGCAGTTATTTTAGCGGGGGGTGGGGAGAGACCCAGTACTTC
CDR3 protein: CASSYFSGGWGETQYF
V gene: TRBV6-6
D gene: TRBD2
J gene: TRBJ2-5
clone size: few

CDR3 DNA: TGTGCCAGCAGCCAGAGCACAGATACGCAGTATTTT
CDR3 protein: CASSQSTDTQYF
V gene: TRBV7-9
D gene: .
J gene: TRBJ2-3
clone size: once

CDR3 DNA: TGTGCCAGCTCACCGACGACAGTTCAGCCCCAGCATTTT
CDR3 protein: CASSPTTVQPQHF
V gene: TRBV18
D gene: .
J gene: TRBJ1-5
clone size: .

CDR3 DNA: TGTGCCTGGAGTGCCGACAGCTATGGCTACACCTTC
CDR3 protein: CAWSADSYGYTF
V gene: TRBV30
D gene: .
J gene: TRBJ1-2
clone size: few

CDR3 DNA: TGTGCCAGCAGGCCTACTAGCGGTCACTACGAGCAGTACTTC
CDR3 protein: CASRPTSGHYEQYF
V gene: TRBV7-2
D gene: TRBD2
J gene: TRBJ2-7
clone size: .

CDR3 DNA: TGTGCCAGCAGCCAAGAGGCTTTCCTCTCCTACGAGCAGTACTTC
CDR3 protein: CASSQEAFLSYEQYF
V gene: TRBV14
D gene: .
J gene: TRBJ2-7
clone size: once

CDR3 DNA: TGTGCCAGCAGCCCAGAGGGGGGGGCCTATGGCTACACCTTC
CDR3 protein: CASSPEGGAYGYTF
V gene: TRBV7-6
D gene: .
J gene: TRBJ1-2
clone size: .

CDR3 DNA: TGTGCCAGCAGCTCCAGAGGGGAGACCCAGTACTTC
CDR3 protein: CASSSRGETQYF
V gene: TRBV13
D gene: .
J gene: TRBJ2-5
clone size: .

CDR3 DNA: TGTGCCAGCTCACCCGGACAGGGGAACTATGGCTACACCTTC
CDR3 protein: CASSPGQGNYGYTF
V gene: TRBV18
D gene: TRBD1
J gene: TRBJ1-2
clone size: .

CDR3 DNA: TGTGCCATCAGTGAGTCGGGACAGGGGGGTCCTGGCGAGCAGTACTTC
CDR3 protein: CAISESGQGGPGEQYF
V gene: TRBV10-3
D gene: TRBD1
J gene: TRBJ2-7
clone size: .

CDR3 DNA: TGCGCCAGCAGCCCGGACGGGACTGACTACAATGAGCAGTTCTTC
CDR3 protein: CASSPDGTDYNEQFF
V gene: TRBV4-3
D gene: .
J gene: TRBJ2-1
clone size: .

CDR3 DNA: TGCAGCGTTGTAGTCCTATACGAGCAGTACTTC
CDR3 protein: CSVVVLYEQYF
V gene: TRBV29-1
D gene: .
J gene: TRBJ2-7
clone size: once

CDR3 DNA: TGTGCCATCAGCGGACAAATCCAAGAGACCCAGTACTTC
CDR3 protein: CAISGQIQETQYF
V gene: TRBV10-3
D gene: .
J gene: TRBJ2-5
clone size: .

CDR3 DNA: TGTGCCAGCAGCTTAGCTGCCGGGACAGGGAGGAACACCGGGGAGCTGTTTTTT
CDR3 protein: CASSLAAGTGRNTGELFF
V gene: TRBV7-9
D gene: TRBD1
J gene: TRBJ2-2
clone size: .

CDR3 DNA: TGTGCCAGCAGCCCGGGGGGGGATTATAGCAATCAGCCCCAGCATTTT
CDR3 protein: CASSPGGDYSNQPQHF
V gene: TRBV9
D gene: .
J gene: TRBJ1-5
clone size: .

CDR3 DNA: TGTGCCAGCAGAGGCGGGGGTGACACCTATGGCTACACCTTC
CDR3 protein: CASRGGGDTYGYTF
V gene: TRBV2
D gene: .
J gene: TRBJ1-2
clone size: .

CDR3 DNA: TGTGCCAGCAGCTTAACTAGGAGGGGCAATGAGCAGTTCTTC
CDR3 protein: CASSLTRRGNEQFF
V gene: TRBV5-6
D gene: .
J gene: TRBJ2-1
clone size: .

CDR3 DNA: TGTGCCAGCTCACCAAGGGACAGCTCCTACGAGCAGTACTTC
CDR3 protein: CASSPRDSSYEQYF
V gene: TRBV18
D gene: TRBD1
J gene: TRBJ2-7
clone size: .

CDR3 DNA: TGTGCCAGCAGCTTTCCCAGCGAGGGAGGGGGGGCTGAGCAGTTCTTC
CDR3 protein: CASSFPSEGGGAEQFF
V gene: TRBV7-8
D gene: .
J gene: TRBJ2-1
clone size: .

CDR3 DNA: TGTGCCAGCAGCTTAGCGCTGACAGGGGGCCGGAGCGGGGAGCTGTTTTTT
CDR3 protein: CASSLALTGGRSGELFF
V gene: TRBV7-2
D gene: TRBD1
J gene: TRBJ2-2
clone size: few

CDR3 DNA: TGTGCCAGCAGCTTCAATTACAGGGAACGGGGGGGTAAGTCTGAAGCTTTCTTT
CDR3 protein: CASSFNYRERGGKSEAFF
V gene: TRBV5-4
D gene: .
J gene: TRBJ1-1
clone size: .

CDR3 DNA: TGTGCCAGCAGCTTAGACAGGTCATACAATGAGCAGTTCTTC
CDR3 protein: CASSLDRSYNEQFF
V gene: TRBV7-8
D gene: .
J gene: TRBJ2-1
clone size: .

CDR3 DNA: TGCAGCGTTGGCGAGGGCGGCGGAGGGGATGAGCAGTTCTTC
CDR3 protein: CSVGEGGGGDEQFF
V gene: TRBV29-1
D gene: .
J gene: TRBJ2-1
clone size: few

CDR3 DNA: TGTGCCAGCAGTTTATGGGGACTAGCGGGGTCCCCGACAGATACGCAGTATTTT
CDR3 protein: CASSLWGLAGSPTDTQYF
V gene: TRBV27
D gene: TRBD2
J gene: TRBJ2-3
clone size: .

CDR3 DNA: TGTGCCAGCAGTGGGTCACCTACCTACGAGCAGTACTTC
CDR3 protein: CASSGSPTYEQYF
V gene: TRBV6-1
D gene: .
J gene: TRBJ2-7
clone size: .

CDR3 DNA: TGTGCCAGCAGTGACTCTATGAACACTGAAGCTTTCTTT
CDR3 protein: CASSDSMNTEAFF
V gene: TRBV6-4
D gene: .
J gene: TRBJ1-1
clone size: .

CDR3 DNA: TGCACCAGCAGCCATCGGCGGGATCAGGCAGATACGCAGTATTTT
CDR3 protein: CTSSHRRDQADTQYF
V gene: TRBV1
D gene: .
J gene: TRBJ2-3
clone size: .

CDR3 DNA: TGCAGCGTCACCCCCGGGACAGGAAACAACTATGGCTACACCTTC
CDR3 protein: CSVTPGTGNNYGYTF
V gene: TRBV29-1
D gene: TRBD1
J gene: TRBJ1-2
clone size: few

CDR3 DNA: TGTGCCAGCGGAGAGTACCGCGGGGGGGAAACAGATACGCAGTATTTT
CDR3 protein: CASGEYRGGETDTQYF
V gene: TRBV25-1
D gene: TRBD2
J gene: TRBJ2-3
clone size: .

CDR3 DNA: TGCGCCAGCAGTGGGGTATTAGGGGGGAACACTGAAGCTTTCTTT
CDR3 protein: CASSGVLGGNTEAFF
V gene: TRBV5-1
D gene: .
J gene: TRBJ1-1
clone size: .

CDR3 DNA: TGCGCCAGCAGCTCCGCCTTACAGGGTGCTGAAGCTTTCTTT
CDR3 protein: CASSSALQGAEAFF
V gene: TRBV5-1
D gene: .
J gene: TRBJ1-1
clone size: .

CDR3 DNA: TGTGCCAGCAGCCCTGGACTAGCGGAGGAAGGGAATGAGCAGTTCTTC
CDR3 protein: CASSPGLAEEGNEQFF
V gene: TRBV5-8
D gene: TRBD2
J gene: TRBJ2-1
clone size: .

CDR3 DNA: TGTGCCAGCAGCTTAAGAGAGTATGGCTACACCTTC
CDR3 protein: CASSLREYGYTF
V gene: TRBV5-6
D gene: .
J gene: TRBJ1-2
clone size: .

CDR3 DNA: TGTGCCTGGAGTGAGCGGTGGACAGGGAGCTCCTACGAGCAGTACTTC
CDR3 protein: CAWSERWTGSSYEQYF
V gene: TRBV30
D gene: TRBD1
J gene: TRBJ2-7
clone size: few

CDR3 DNA: TGTGCCAGCAGCTTAGTTATGGCAGGGGTGGACAACTATGGCTACACCTTC
CDR3 protein: CASSLVMAGVDNYGYTF
V gene: TRBV7-2
D gene: .
J gene: TRBJ1-2
clone size: .

CDR3 DNA: TGTGCCAGCAGCTTAGTTGTTGGGACAGGGGCTCTCGGGGCCAACGTCCTGACTTTC
CDR3 protein: CASSLVVGTGALGANVLTF
V gene: TRBV7-9
D gene: TRBD1
J gene: TRBJ2-6
clone size: .

CDR3 DNA: TGCAGCGTTGCAATCGGGGGGGGCGGCTACACCTTC
CDR3 protein: CSVAIGGGGYTF
V gene: TRBV29-1
D gene: .
J gene: TRBJ1-2
clone size: .

CDR3 DNA: TGTGCCAGCAGCCCCATAGCCGCCGGGGCTGAAGCTTTCTTT
CDR3 protein: CASSPIAAGAEAFF
V gene: TRBV7-2
D gene: .
J gene: TRBJ1-1
clone size: .